Presented here are 24 T cell receptor beta chains from one specimen sequenced in a study of cytomegalovirus exposure and HLA in healthy donors. Some clones are missing from TCRdb's copy, which holds only in-frame ones; the method was immunoSEQ multiplex PCR. The repertoire consists of 200,000 or so clones, with 75% to 90% occurring once and the leading ten covering roughly 7%. The sequencing sample was made of PBMCs. The receptors stem from a man between 18 and 35 years old in good health and CMV-seropositive.

This rearrangement joins TRBV14 to TRBJ2-1; 7 bases align to TRBD1. Germline lookup yields CDR1 SGHDN and CDR2 FVKESK. CDR3 length equals 17 residues. The J segment lost 3 bases and the V segment lost 0 bases, leaving 8 bases of the junction unmatched. CDR3 sequence reads: CASSQEAPGTDYNEQFF. Here the CDR3 DNA reads TGTGCCAGCAGCCAAGAAGCCCCCGGGACAGACTACAATGAGCAGTTCTTC.

V and J are TRBV5-5 and TRBJ2-7, with 9 bases lining up with TRBD1. Germline CDR1 and CDR2: SGHKS and YYEKEE (reference sequence). This CDR3 contains 15 residues. Germline trimming cut 4 bases from V and 2 bases from J; bases unmatched to any gene: 7. The CDR3, as DNA: TGTGCCAGCAGCCCGACTAGACAGGGGGCCTACGAGCAGTACTTC. This sequence encodes CASSPTRQGAYEQYF.

The chain employs TRBV1 and TRBJ2-7; TRBD2 is taken as the D call from the table, unchecked against the DNA. TRBV1 is annotated as a pseudogene. This CDR3 region has 15 residues. Here the CDR3 reads CTSSQTAGGSYEQYF. The CDR3 DNA is TGCACCAGCAGCCAGACAGCGGGAGGGTCCTACGAGCAGTACTTC.

This chain joins TRBV28 and TRBJ1-2; 9 bases map to TRBD1. The germline CDR1 and CDR2 sequences are MDHEN and SYDVKM. The V gene end was trimmed by 2 bases and the J gene end by 5 bases; junction bases not matched to a gene: 9. The length of the CDR3 is 16 residues. The CDR3 nucleotides read TGTGCCAGCAGTTTAATCCCGTCCGGGACAGGGTATGGCTACACCTTC. Translating it yields CASSLIPSGTGYGYTF.

V and J are TRBV6-1 and TRBJ2-7; no firm D call. Looked up from germline, CDR1 is MNHNS and CDR2 is SASEGT. The CDR3 totals 11 residues. V dropped 4 bases and J dropped 4 bases, with 5 bases sitting between them. This chain's CDR3 is CASSGGYEQYF. The CDR3 nucleotides read TGTGCCAGCAGTGGAGGTTACGAGCAGTACTTC.

The chain is built from TRBV4-2 and TRBJ2-1, with D unclear. Germline V lookup: CDR1 LGHNA, CDR2 YNFKEQ. This CDR3 region has 17 residues. Trimming took off 0 bases at V and 3 bases at J, with 15 bases between the two ends. The CDR3 region has the DNA TGTGCCAGCAGCCAAGATGGTCAACTGTCGGGCTACAATGAGCAGTTCTTC. Its protein product is CASSQDGQLSGYNEQFF.

The rearrangement joins TRBV5-6 to TRBJ2-7; D gene unclear. V dropped 3 bases and J dropped 3 bases, with 13 bases sitting between them. The CDR3 is 14 residues long. The germline CDR1 and CDR2 sequences are SGHDT and YYEEEE. Here the CDR3 DNA reads TGTGCCAGCAGCTCCTCCTTCTCAGACTACGAGCAGTACTTC. It codes for CASSSSFSDYEQYF.

The gene calls are TRBV4-3 and TRBJ2-5; the match to TRBD2 covers 8 bases. This CDR3 is 19 amino acids long. Trimming at V came to 2 bases and at J to 1 base, leaving 15 bases not matched to a gene. Germline V gene sequence: CDR1 LGHNA, CDR2 YSLEER. The CDR3 reads CASSQSSLRLAGSQETQYF. The DNA of the CDR3 is TGCGCCAGCAGCCAATCCTCCTTGCGGCTAGCGGGTAGCCAAGAGACCCAGTACTTC.

The gene calls are TRBV12-5 and TRBJ2-1; 9 bases fit TRBD1. The CDR3 length is 13 residues. The germline V gene encodes CDR1 LGHNT and CDR2 FRNRAP. V lost 6 bases to trimming and J lost 7 bases; unmatched junction nucleotides: 4. The CDR3 nucleotides read TGTGCTAGTGGAAGCGGGACAGGGAATGAGCAGTTCTTC. It yields the protein CASGSGTGNEQFF.

The rearrangement uses TRBV9 and TRBJ2-1, with a tentative D call TRBD1 (6 bases). V was pared by 3 bases and J by 11 bases, with 9 bases between. The CDR3 spans 11 residues. The germline CDR1 and CDR2 sequences are SGDLS and YYNGEE. Here the CDR3 reads CASSAQGKQFF. The CDR3 DNA sequence: TGTGCCAGCAGCGCCCAGGGGAAGCAGTTCTTC.

This chain links TRBV7-8 with TRBJ1-1; TRBD1 matches 8 bases. The V segment lost 5 bases and the J segment 1 base; nucleotides outside the gene matches: 6. CDR1 is SGHVS and CDR2 is FQNEAQ in the germline V gene. This CDR3 contains 15 residues. The CDR3 loop reads CASSQWTGWNTEAFF. Written as DNA, the CDR3 is TGTGCCAGCAGCCAGTGGACAGGGTGGAACACTGAAGCTTTCTTT.

The gene calls are TRBV7-6 and TRBJ2-1; 9 bases are shared with TRBD2. Germline CDR1 reads SGHVS; CDR2 reads FNYEAQ. The J segment lost 1 base and the V segment lost 6 bases, leaving 16 bases of the junction unmatched. The CDR3 runs to 19 residues. This chain's CDR3 is CASSVNSGSIAVSYNEQFF. CDR3 coding DNA: TGTGCCAGCAGTGTCAATAGCGGGAGTATTGCTGTATCCTACAATGAGCAGTTCTTC.

The chain carries TRBV2 and TRBJ2-5; 10 nucleotides line up with TRBD2. CDR1 SNHLY and CDR2 FYNNEI come from the germline V gene. The V segment lost 4 bases and the J segment 3 bases; nucleotides outside the gene matches: 5. This CDR3 has 15 amino acids. As DNA, the CDR3 is TGTGCCAGCAGTGTCCTAGCGGGAGTGAAAGAGACCCAGTACTTC. It translates to CASSVLAGVKETQYF.

V is TRBV5-4 and J is TRBJ2-1; D is perhaps TRBD2 (5 bases). Per the germline V gene, CDR1 is SGHNT and CDR2 is YYREEE (reference sequence). The ends were cut back, 9 bases at V and 5 bases at J, with 15 bases in the middle. The length of the CDR3 is 13 residues. The CDR3 DNA reads as TGTGCCACCGAGCGGTCTCTAAACAATGAGCAGTTCTTC. Translating gives CATERSLNNEQFF.

This clone has more than one count but fewer than ten. This chain connects TRBV2 to TRBJ2-7; 9 positions match TRBD2. With 9 bases clipped from V and 0 bases from J, the junction kept 3 bases outside the gene matches. Germline lookup yields CDR1 SNHLY and CDR2 FYNNEI. This CDR3 is built from 13 residues. The CDR3: CARSGRFSYEQYF. The CDR3 bases are TGTGCCAGAAGCGGGAGGTTCTCCTACGAGCAGTACTTC.

The gene calls are TRBV6-4 and TRBJ1-5; a weak D match, TRBD1 (6 bases). Germline V gene lookup returns CDR1 MRHNA and CDR2 SNTAGT. CDR3 length equals 15 residues. V was shortened by 5 bases and J by 5 bases, with 16 bases between the two germline ends. This CDR3 is CASSPETGKHQPQHF. CDR3 bases: TGTGCCAGCAGTCCCGAAACAGGGAAACATCAGCCCCAGCATTTT.

The chain uses TRBV6-5 and TRBJ2-7; no definite D call. V shed 0 bases and J shed 8 bases, with 14 bases lying between them. Germline V lookup: CDR1 MNHEY, CDR2 SVGAGI. This CDR3 is built from 14 residues. DNA of the CDR3: TGTGCCAGCAGTTACTCGATCGTCGGGTACAAGCAGTACTTC. Its translation is CASSYSIVGYKQYF.

CDR3 nucleotides: TGTGCCAGCAGCGAAAAGACAGGGTACGAGCAGTACTTC. The encoded protein is CASSEKTGYEQYF. This chain uses TRBV28 with TRBJ2-7; 7 bases line up with TRBD1. The CDR3 length is 13 residues. Germline values: CDR1 MDHEN, CDR2 SYDVKM. With V trimmed by 6 bases and J by 4 bases, 6 bases remained unmatched.

The chain has TRBV28 and TRBJ1-2; D is unclear. In germline, CDR1 is MDHEN, CDR2 SYDVKM. This CDR3 is built from 15 residues. The ends were cut back, 6 bases at V and 1 base at J, with 15 bases in the middle. The CDR3 sequence: CASRVMDGLNYGYTF. The CDR3 bases are TGTGCCAGCAGAGTTATGGACGGACTTAACTATGGCTACACCTTC.

This rearrangement joins TRBV2 to TRBJ1-3; weak D call: TRBD1 (5 bases). The CDR3 has 15 amino acids. Germline CDR1 SNHLY, CDR2 FYNNEI. Trimming cost V 3 bases and J 0 bases, with 9 bases left between them. CDR3 residues: CASSDVGGSGNTIYF. DNA for the CDR3: TGTGCCAGCAGTGACGTGGGGGGCTCTGGAAACACCATATATTTT.

This sequence joins TRBV14 and TRBJ2-6; 8 bases align to TRBD1. The CDR3 runs to 15 residues. Germline trimming cut 8 bases from V and 2 bases from J; bases unmatched to any gene: 5. Germline V gives CDR1 SGHDN, CDR2 FVKESK. The CDR3 coding sequence is TGTGCCAGCTTAGGACAGGGTGCTGGGGCCAACGTCCTGACTTTC. It specifies CASLGQGAGANVLTF.

The genes are TRBV6-1 and TRBJ1-5; weak D call: TRBD1 (5 bases). CDR1 and CDR2 (germline): MNHNS, SASEGT. Trimming stripped 6 bases from V and 7 bases from J, with 16 bases between. The CDR3 has 14 amino acids. CDR3 in amino acids: CASSAGWGRQPQHF. The CDR3 coding sequence is TGTGCCAGCAGCGCGGGGTGGGGGAGGCAGCCCCAGCATTTT.

The CDR3 region is CASSLRPSGIHSYEQYF. In nucleotides, the CDR3 is TGTGCCAGCAGCTTGAGGCCTAGCGGGATCCATTCCTACGAGCAGTACTTC. V and J are TRBV5-6 and TRBJ2-7; 9 nucleotides align to TRBD2. This CDR3 region has 17 residues. Unmatched junction bases numbered 9, after V lost 1 base and J lost 1 base. CDR1 SGHDT and CDR2 YYEEEE come from the germline V gene. Combining the CDR3 with reference TRBV5-6 and TRBJ2-7 gives the whole variable domain DAGVTQSPTHLIKTRGQQVTLRCSPKSGHDTVSWYQQALGQGPQFIFQYYEEEERQRGNFPDRFSGHQFPNYSSELNVNALLLGDSALYLCASSLRPSGIHSYEQYFGPGTRLTVT.

The chain combines TRBV28 with TRBJ2-7; 9 bases are shared with TRBD1. This CDR3 is 13 amino acids long. CDR1 is MDHEN, CDR2 SYDVKM, per germline. The trim removed 3 bases at V and 3 bases at J, leaving 0 bases unmatched. CDR3 sequence (DNA): TGTGCCAGCAGTTTGGACAGGGGCTACGAGCAGTACTTC. It yields the protein CASSLDRGYEQYF. The complete variable domain, with remaining parts taken from reference TRBV28 and TRBJ2-7, reads DVKVTQSSRYLVKRTGEKVFLECVQDMDHENMFWYRQDPGLGLRLIYFSYDVKMKEKGDIPEGYSVSREKKERFSLILESASTNQTSMYLCASSLDRGYEQYFGPGTRLTVT.